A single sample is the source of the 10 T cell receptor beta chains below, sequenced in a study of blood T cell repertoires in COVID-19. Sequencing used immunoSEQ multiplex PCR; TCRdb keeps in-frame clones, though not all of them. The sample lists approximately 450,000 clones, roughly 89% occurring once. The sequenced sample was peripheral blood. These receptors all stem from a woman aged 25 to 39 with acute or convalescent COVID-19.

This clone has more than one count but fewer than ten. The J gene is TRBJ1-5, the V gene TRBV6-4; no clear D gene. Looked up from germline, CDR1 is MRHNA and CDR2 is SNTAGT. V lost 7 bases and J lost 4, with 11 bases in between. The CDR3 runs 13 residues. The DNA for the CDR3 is TGTGCCAGCACCACGCCCGAGAATCAGCCCCAGCATTTT. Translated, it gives CASTTPENQPQHF.

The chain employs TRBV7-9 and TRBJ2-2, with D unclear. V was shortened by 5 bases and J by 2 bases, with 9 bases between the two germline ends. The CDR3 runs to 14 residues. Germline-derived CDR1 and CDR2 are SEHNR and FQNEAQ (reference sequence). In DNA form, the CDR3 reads TGTGCCAGCAGCATGTCGACAAACACCGGGGAGCTGTTTTTT. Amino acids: CASSMSTNTGELFF.

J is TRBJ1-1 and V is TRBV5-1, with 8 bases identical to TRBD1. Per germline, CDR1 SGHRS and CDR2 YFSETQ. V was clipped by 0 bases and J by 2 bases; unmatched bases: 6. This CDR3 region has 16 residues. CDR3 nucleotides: TGCGCCAGCAGCTTGGCCCTCGACAGGGGAAACACTGAAGCTTTCTTT. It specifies CASSLALDRGNTEAFF. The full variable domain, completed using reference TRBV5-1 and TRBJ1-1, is KAGVTQTPRYLIKTRGQQVTLSCSPISGHRSVSWYQQTPGQGLQFLFEYFSETQRNKGNFPGRFSGRQFSNSRSEMNVSTLELGDSALYLCASSLALDRGNTEAFFGQGTRLTVV.

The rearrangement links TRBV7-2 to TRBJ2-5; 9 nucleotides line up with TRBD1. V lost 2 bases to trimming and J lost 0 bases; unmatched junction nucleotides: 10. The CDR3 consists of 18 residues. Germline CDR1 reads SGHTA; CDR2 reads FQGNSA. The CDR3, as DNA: TGTGCCAGCAGCTTATTAGGGACAGGGTCCAAGTACCAAGAGACCCAGTACTTC. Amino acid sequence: CASSLLGTGSKYQETQYF.

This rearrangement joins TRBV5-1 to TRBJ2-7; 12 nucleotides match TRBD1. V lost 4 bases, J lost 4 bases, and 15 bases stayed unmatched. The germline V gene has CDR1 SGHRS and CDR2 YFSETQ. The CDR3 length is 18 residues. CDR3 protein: CASSLYSRDRGLRYEQYF. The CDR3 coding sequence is TGCGCCAGCAGCCTATACTCCCGGGACAGGGGGCTTAGGTACGAGCAGTACTTC.

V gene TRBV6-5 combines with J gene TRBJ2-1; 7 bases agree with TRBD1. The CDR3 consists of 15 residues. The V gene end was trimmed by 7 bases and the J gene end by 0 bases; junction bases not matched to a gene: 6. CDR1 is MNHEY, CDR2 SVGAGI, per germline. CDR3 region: CASTMDRSSYNEQFF. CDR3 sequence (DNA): TGTGCCAGCACCATGGACAGGAGCTCCTACAATGAGCAGTTCTTC.

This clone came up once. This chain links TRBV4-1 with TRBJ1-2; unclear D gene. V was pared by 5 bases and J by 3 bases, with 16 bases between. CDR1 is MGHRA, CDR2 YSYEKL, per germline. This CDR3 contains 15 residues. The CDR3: CASSDGPSRYYGYTF. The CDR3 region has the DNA TGCGCCAGCAGCGATGGCCCCTCACGCTACTATGGCTACACCTTC.

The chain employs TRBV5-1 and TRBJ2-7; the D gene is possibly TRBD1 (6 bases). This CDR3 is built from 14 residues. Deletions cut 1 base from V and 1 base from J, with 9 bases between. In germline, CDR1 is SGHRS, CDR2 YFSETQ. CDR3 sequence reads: CASSLFGQSYEQYF. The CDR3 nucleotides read TGCGCCAGCAGCTTGTTCGGACAGTCCTACGAGCAGTACTTC.

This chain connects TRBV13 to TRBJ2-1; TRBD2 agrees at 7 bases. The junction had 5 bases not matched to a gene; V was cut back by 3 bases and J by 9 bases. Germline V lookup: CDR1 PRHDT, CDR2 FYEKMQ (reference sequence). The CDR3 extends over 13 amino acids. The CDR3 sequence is CASSFRGRGEQFF. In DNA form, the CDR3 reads TGTGCCAGCAGCTTTCGGGGGAGGGGTGAGCAGTTCTTC.

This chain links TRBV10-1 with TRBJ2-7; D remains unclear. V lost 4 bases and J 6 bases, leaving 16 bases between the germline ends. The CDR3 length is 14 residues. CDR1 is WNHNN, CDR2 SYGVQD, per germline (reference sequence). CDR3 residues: CASSAQQFQGEQYF. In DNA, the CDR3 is TGCGCCAGCAGTGCTCAACAGTTCCAAGGCGAGCAGTACTTC.